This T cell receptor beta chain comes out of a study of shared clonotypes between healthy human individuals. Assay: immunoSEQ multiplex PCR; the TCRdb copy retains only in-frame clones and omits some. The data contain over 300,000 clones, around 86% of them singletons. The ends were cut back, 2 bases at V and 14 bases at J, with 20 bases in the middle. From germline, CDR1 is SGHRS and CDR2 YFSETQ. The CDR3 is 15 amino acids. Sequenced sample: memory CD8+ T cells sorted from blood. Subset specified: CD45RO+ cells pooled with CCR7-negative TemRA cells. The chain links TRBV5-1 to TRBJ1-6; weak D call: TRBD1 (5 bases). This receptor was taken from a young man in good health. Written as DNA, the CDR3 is TGCGCCAGCAGCTTCGCGCTCAGAGATGGGGCCACCCTCCACTTT. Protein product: CASSFALRDGATLHF.